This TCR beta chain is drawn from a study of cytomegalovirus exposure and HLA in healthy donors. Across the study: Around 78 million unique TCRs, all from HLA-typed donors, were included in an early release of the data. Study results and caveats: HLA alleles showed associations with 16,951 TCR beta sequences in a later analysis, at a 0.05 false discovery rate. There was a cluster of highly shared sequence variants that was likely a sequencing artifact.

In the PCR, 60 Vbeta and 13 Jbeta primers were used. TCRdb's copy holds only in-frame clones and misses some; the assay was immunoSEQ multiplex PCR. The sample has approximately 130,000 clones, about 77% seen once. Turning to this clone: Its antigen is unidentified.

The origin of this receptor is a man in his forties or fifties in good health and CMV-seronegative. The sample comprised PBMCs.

The CDR3 is CASSLKTGVGETQYF. CDR3 nucleotide sequence: TGCGCCAGCAGCTTGAAAACAGGGGTAGGGGAGACCCAGTACTTC. This chain joins TRBV5-1 and TRBJ2-5; 7 bases are a match to TRBD1. The CDR3 has 15 residues. From germline, CDR1 is SGHRS and CDR2 YFSETQ. V lost 1 base, J lost 5 bases, and 8 bases stayed unmatched.